The sequence of this T cell receptor (beta chain) was determined in a study of regulatory T cells in long-lasting Graves disease. Findings of the study overall: The number of shared public clonotypes was higher in persistent patients (about 3,000) than new patients (more than 850). The study found TRBV28, TRBJ1-2 and TRBJ2-5 favored in persistent disease.

This clonotype was detected many times. Its target is not known. As to time point: newly diagnosed GD, antithyroid drugs for less than 3 months. PBMCs provided the RNA from which the TCR library was made. Xi'an, China, was home to the endocrinology department that provided patients. The CDR3 loop spans 15 amino acids. V was trimmed by 1 base and J by 1 base, leaving 13 bases between them. Germline-derived CDR1 and CDR2 are DFQATT and SNEGSKA (reference sequence). iRepertoire HTBI primers and Arm-PCR of CDR3 regions built TCR beta libraries. TCRdb independently ran MiXCR on the multiplex PCR reads; one entry per CDR3 protein. The sample lists 200,000 to 250,000 distinct CDR3 sequences, around 20% seen once, with over 11% in the top ten.

This clonotype originated in a female donor with Graves disease. Sequencing used peripheral blood mononuclear cells (PBMCs), obtained at new diagnosis, from a patient treated with antithyroid drugs. J is TRBJ1-1 and V is TRBV20-1; D might be TRBD1 (6 bases). Here the CDR3 DNA reads TGCAGTGCTAGAGTGGCCAGGGGAGGGAACACTGAAGCTTTCTTT. Residues: CSARVARGGNTEAFF.